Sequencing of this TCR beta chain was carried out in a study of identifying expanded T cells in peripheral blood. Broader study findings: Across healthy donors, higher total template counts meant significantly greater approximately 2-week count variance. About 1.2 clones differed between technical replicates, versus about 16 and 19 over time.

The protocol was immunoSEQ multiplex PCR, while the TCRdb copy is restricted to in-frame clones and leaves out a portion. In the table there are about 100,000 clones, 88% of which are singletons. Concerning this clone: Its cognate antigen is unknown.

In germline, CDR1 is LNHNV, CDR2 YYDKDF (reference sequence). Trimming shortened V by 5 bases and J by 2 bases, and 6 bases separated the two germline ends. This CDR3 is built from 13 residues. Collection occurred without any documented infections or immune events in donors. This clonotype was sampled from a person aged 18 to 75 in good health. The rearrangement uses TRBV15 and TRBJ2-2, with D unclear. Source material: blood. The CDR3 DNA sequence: TGTGCCACCAGCTCAACAAACACCGGGGAGCTGTTTTTT. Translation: CATSSTNTGELFF.